This record looks at one T cell receptor (beta chain) sequence and its context. Sequenced by immunoSEQ multiplex PCR; TCRdb stores in-frame clones only, minus some. The sample yields over 100,000 clones, roughly nine tenths seen once. This sample was taken from a study of T cell changes during pregnancy in multiple sclerosis. Trimming cost V 2 bases and J 3 bases; bases outside gene matches: 7. Germline lookup yields CDR1 GTSNPN and CDR2 SVGIG (reference sequence). CDR3 length: 15 amino acids. The chain employs TRBV30 and TRBJ2-5; TRBD2 matches at 9 bases. Sample: peripheral blood, taken in the third trimester of pregnancy. The origin of this receptor is a female donor with multiple sclerosis, enrolled in a pregnancy study. The CDR3 nucleotides read TGTGCCTGGAGTCGATTAGCGGGAGCGGAAGAGACCCAGTACTTC. Translation gives CAWSRLAGAEETQYF.